The T cell receptor beta chain under discussion was sequenced for a study of CXCR3-negative and CXCR3-positive naive CD8 T cells. Study outcomes and limitations: The naive subsets expressed comparable surface CD5, and the authors inferred TCR strength from TRB CDR3 properties. TRB CDR3s were more hydrophobic in CXCR3-positive than in CXCR3-negative naive cells.

On this clonotype: The antigen is unknown.

TRB cDNA libraries were made by UMI-labeled 5' RACE. With the 5' RACE reads reprocessed, TCRdb shows one record per CDR3 protein and no DNA. The data show roughly 120,000 distinct CDR3 sequences, and the top ten clones hold 0.5% to 0.7%. Sorts that each held 250,000 to 300,000 cells were run in triplicate for every CD8+ T cell subset. The germline V gene encodes CDR1 SEHNR and CDR2 FQNEAQ (reference sequence). This CDR3 has 13 residues. Sequenced: naive CXCR3+ CD8+ T cells from blood. Described subset: CD45RO-CCR7+CD27+CD95- naive CD8+ T cells expressing CXCR3 (TNR3+). The chain recombines TRBV7-9 with TRBJ2-7. The receptor's source is a human donor in good health. Some clones in this sample may be carry-over from other donors' samples. This chain's CDR3 is CASRRRGPYEQYF.